What follows are 4 T cell receptor beta chains derived from one specimen sequenced in a study of T cell repertoires in cytomegalovirus infection. Via MiXCR, TCRdb re-called the reads, giving one row per CDR3 protein. The table has 45,000 to 60,000 distinct CDR3 sequences, 20% to 25% seen once; the top ten hold around 60%. These receptors' antigens are unknown. The sequencing here drew on CD8+ T cells from cultured PBMCs, taken from culture after CMV antigen stimulation. These TCRs come from a human donor in good health (CMV status not recorded). Some clones in this sample may be carry-over from other donors' samples.

This clonotype has only a few counts. V gene TRBV19 combines with J gene TRBJ2-1; the D gene could be TRBD1 or TRBD2 (5 bases each). Germline V gene lookup returns CDR1 LNHDA and CDR2 SQIVND (reference sequence). The CDR3 consists of 13 residues. Trimming took off 10 bases at V and 0 bases at J, with 10 bases between the two ends. The CDR3 DNA reads TGTGCCACCGGGACGTACTCCTACAATGAGCAGTTCTTC. As protein: CATGTYSYNEQFF.

This clonotype was counted at least ten times. In nucleotides, the CDR3 is TGTGCCAGCAGTGAAGCACACAGGCCCAGCTCCTACGAGCAGTACTTC. It codes for CASSEAHRPSSYEQYF. The V call is TRBV6-1, the J call TRBJ2-7, with D possibly matching TRBD1 (5 bases). CDR1 and CDR2 (germline): MNHNS, SASEGT. The CDR3 has 16 amino acids. Trimming cost V 0 bases and J 0 bases, with 12 bases left between them.

This clonotype occurred a few times. The chain is built from TRBV7-9 and TRBJ1-1; D gene uncertain. The CDR3 runs 15 residues. CDR1 is SEHNR and CDR2 is FQNEAQ in the germline V gene (reference sequence). Deletions cut 5 bases from V and 3 bases from J, with 16 bases between. CDR3 DNA: TGTGCCAGCAGCCCCTTCATAGGTTTGGACACTGAAGCTTTCTTT. Protein: CASSPFIGLDTEAFF.

This clonotype was counted a few times. The rearrangement uses TRBV7-2 and TRBJ1-6; the match to TRBD1 covers 9 bases. The CDR3 sequence is 17 residues long. In germline, CDR1 is SGHTA, CDR2 FQGNSA. After removal of 4 bases from V and 5 bases from J, the junction contained 9 bases not matched to a gene. This chain's CDR3 is CASSSPTGGMHNSPLHF. The CDR3 bases are TGTGCCAGCAGCTCTCCAACAGGGGGCATGCATAATTCACCCCTCCACTTT.